This entry is about one TCR beta chain. The data are from a study of T-cell memory formation after mild COVID-19. TCRdb independently ran MiXCR on the 5' RACE reads; one entry per CDR3 protein. The profile shows 470,000 or so distinct CDR3 sequences, roughly 20% of them singletons. This CDR3 has 15 amino acids. Unmatched junction bases numbered 7, after V lost 5 bases and J lost 4 bases. Per germline, CDR1 SGHRS and CDR2 YFSETQ. This receptor was taken from an adult woman who had mild COVID-19 (a few samples of this study predate the infection). Cell type and time point are not known. The V gene is TRBV5-1, the J gene TRBJ2-2, with 8 bases that match TRBD1. The sequenced sample was PBMCs or a T cell subset sorted from them (not recorded which). The CDR3 loop reads CASSLTDRGTGELFF. CDR3 sequence (DNA): TGCGCCAGCAGTCTAACCGACAGGGGCACCGGGGAGCTGTTTTTT. Drawing the rest from reference TRBV5-1 and TRBJ2-2, the complete variable domain is KAGVTQTPRYLIKTRGQQVTLSCSPISGHRSVSWYQQTPGQGLQFLFEYFSETQRNKGNFPGRFSGRQFSNSRSEMNVSTLELGDSALYLCASSLTDRGTGELFFGEGSRLTVL.